The source of this T cell receptor beta chain is a study of OX40 agonist ivuxolimab in advanced cancers. Study-level results: In the expanded peripheral T cells, antigen specificity was never determined. Among some nonresponders, normalized T-cell clonal expansion was also low.

About this clone: Its antigen is unidentified.

The table came from immunoSEQ multiplex PCR; TCRdb's copy has only in-frame clones and leaves some out. Of about 50,000 clones in the sample, about 88% are singletons; the top ten hold about 0.68%. This specimen was CD4+ or CD8+ T cells sorted from blood, taken in a trial of the OX40 agonist ivuxolimab. The sequence came from an adult with an advanced solid tumor such as melanoma, head and neck, liver or kidney cancer.

Here the CDR3 DNA reads TGTGCCAGCAGTGACCCTACAGCGGGAATGATAGACTCCTACAATGAGCAGTTCTTC. It translates to CASSDPTAGMIDSYNEQFF. The chain joins TRBV2 to TRBJ2-1; 7 bases are shared with TRBD2. This CDR3 has 19 amino acids. V lost 3 bases and J lost 0; bases outside the gene matches: 14. Germline CDR1 SNHLY, CDR2 FYNNEI.